This TCR beta chain was identified in a study of HIV-infected patients and healthy controls. Whole-study findings and limits: Untreated HIV+ repertoires had roughly threefold fewer distinct CDR3s and lower Shannon diversity than healthy controls. The authors saw processing only sixteen HIV-infected individuals as a major limitation on generality.

CDR1 MGHRA and CDR2 YSYEKL come from the germline V gene. V was pared by 1 base and J by 3 bases, with 5 bases of the junction left unmatched. The length of the CDR3 is 16 residues. cDNA was made from 500 ng RNA using alpha and beta constant primers. Alpha and beta chain libraries were made separately by chain-specific third strand synthesis with multiplexing indices. A 12-nucleotide barcode per molecule came from two concatenated random hexamers added pre-amplification. TCRdb recomputed calls from the 5' RACE reads with MiXCR, one row per CDR3 protein. The sample holds some 9,600 distinct CDR3 sequences, about 10% seen once. All unsorted peripheral T cells were captured because whole blood was used without fractionation. As for this clonotype: Its antigen is not identified.

The sequencing here drew on blood, taken before antiretroviral therapy. This sequence originates from an adult with HIV infection. V gene TRBV4-1 combines with J gene TRBJ2-7; TRBD2 matches at 11 bases. In DNA form, the CDR3 reads TGCGCCAGCAGCCAAGGGAGACTAGCGGGGCACTACGAGCAGTACTTC. Translating it yields CASSQGRLAGHYEQYF.